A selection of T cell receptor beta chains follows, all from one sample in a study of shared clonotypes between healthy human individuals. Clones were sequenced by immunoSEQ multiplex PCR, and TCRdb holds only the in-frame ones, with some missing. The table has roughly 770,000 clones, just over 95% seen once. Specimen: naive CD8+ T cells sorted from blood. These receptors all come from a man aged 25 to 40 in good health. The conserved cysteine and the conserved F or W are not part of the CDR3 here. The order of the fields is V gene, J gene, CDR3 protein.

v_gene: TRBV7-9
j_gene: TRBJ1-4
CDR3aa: ASSVTGSGNEKLF

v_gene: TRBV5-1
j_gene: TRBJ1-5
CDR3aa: ASSLSGGHQPQH

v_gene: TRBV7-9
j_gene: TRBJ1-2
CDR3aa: ASSSHLQGIYGYT

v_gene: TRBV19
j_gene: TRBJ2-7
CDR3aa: ASSTGSGTYEQY

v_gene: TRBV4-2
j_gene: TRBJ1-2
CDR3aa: ASSQEHQGDYGYT

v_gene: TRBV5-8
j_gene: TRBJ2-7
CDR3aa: ASSLNSGVEQY

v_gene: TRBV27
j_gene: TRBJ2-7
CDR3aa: ASSPGGAHEQY

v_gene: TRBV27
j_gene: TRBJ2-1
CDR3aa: ASSRRTSGTGEQF

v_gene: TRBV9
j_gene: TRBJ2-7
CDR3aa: ASSGGSGLAYEQY

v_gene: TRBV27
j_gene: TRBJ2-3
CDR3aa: ASSFWSGRTDTQY

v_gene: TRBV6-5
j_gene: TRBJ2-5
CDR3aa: ASNRVGETQY

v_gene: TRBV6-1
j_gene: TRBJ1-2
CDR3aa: ASSSVLRYGYT

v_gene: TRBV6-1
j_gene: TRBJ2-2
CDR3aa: ASKRDTNTGELF

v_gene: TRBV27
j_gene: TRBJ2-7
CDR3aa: ASSLGLISEQY

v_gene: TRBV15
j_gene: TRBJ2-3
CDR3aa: ATSAGDSTDTQY

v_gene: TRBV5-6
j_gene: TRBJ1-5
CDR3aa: ASSPEGGQPQH

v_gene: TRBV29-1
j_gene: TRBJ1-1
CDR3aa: SVVANVGDPTEAF

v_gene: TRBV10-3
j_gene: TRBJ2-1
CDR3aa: AISESETSRYNEQF

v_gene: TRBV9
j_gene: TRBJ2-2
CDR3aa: ASSVNTGELF

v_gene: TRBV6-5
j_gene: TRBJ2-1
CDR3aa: ASSYSMGLSYNEQF

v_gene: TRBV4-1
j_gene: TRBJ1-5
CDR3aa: ASSQESAGGVQPQH

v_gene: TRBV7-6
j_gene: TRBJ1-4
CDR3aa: ASSFYPGFGNEKLF

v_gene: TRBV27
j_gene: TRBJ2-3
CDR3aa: ASSSRTGSTDTQY

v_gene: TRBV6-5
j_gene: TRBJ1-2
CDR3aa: ASSYSQGGYT

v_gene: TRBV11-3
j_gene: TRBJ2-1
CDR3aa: ASSTGLSDEQF

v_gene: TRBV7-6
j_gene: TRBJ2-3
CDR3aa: ASSLRGGTDTQY